The 14 T cell receptor beta chains in this list originate from one sample, sequenced in a study of CD8 T cells in ankylosing spondylitis. General study results and limits: Seemingly distinctive of ankylosing spondylitis blood was a TCR beta motif formed by eight highly homologous variants.

Their antigens are not known. TCRdb ran MiXCR on the 5' RACE reads and lists one entry per CDR3 protein. The sample lists around 430,000 distinct CDR3 sequences, 15% to 20% occurring once. Sequencing was performed on blood, either unsorted or a sorted T cell fraction (not recorded which). All receptors derive from a male donor with ankylosing spondylitis.

The chain uses TRBV20-1 and TRBJ2-7; possible D gene TRBD1, 5 bases. From germline, CDR1 is DFQATT and CDR2 SNEGSKA (reference sequence). V dropped 3 bases and J dropped 0 bases, with 9 bases sitting between them. The CDR3 has 13 residues. Written as DNA, the CDR3 is TGCAGTGCTAGCCCAGGGAACTCCTACGAGCAGTACTTC. Translated, it gives CSASPGNSYEQYF.

This clonotype came up many times. The chain combines TRBV7-2 with TRBJ1-1; TRBD1 aligns across 7 bases. CDR1 SGHTA and CDR2 FQGNSA come from the germline V gene. With V trimmed by 3 bases and J by 7 bases, 5 bases remained unmatched. The CDR3 spans 13 residues. Written as DNA, the CDR3 is TGTGCCAGCAGCTTTACAGGGGTCGGTGAAGCTTTCTTT. Translation: CASSFTGVGEAFF.

The chain carries TRBV5-1 and TRBJ2-3; D might be TRBD1 (5 bases). This CDR3 region has 14 residues. Germline V gene data show CDR1 as SGHRS and CDR2 as YFSETQ. With 4 bases removed from V and 1 base from J, the gap between germline ends came to 10 bases. Here the CDR3 DNA reads TGCGCCAGCAGCGTGGACATCGGCACAGATACGCAGTATTTT. As protein: CASSVDIGTDTQYF.

The V gene is TRBV21-1, the J gene TRBJ2-7; TRBD1 is the table's D call and was not checked against the DNA. TRBV21-1 is marked as a pseudogene. The CDR3 loop spans 15 amino acids. CDR3 region: CASCRRGKHSYEQYF. DNA for the CDR3: TGTGCCAGCTGTCGCAGGGGGAAGCATTCCTACGAGCAGTACTTC.

In its sample, this clonotype was seen a few times. The chain combines TRBV11-1 with TRBJ2-5, with 11 bases that match TRBD1. The CDR3 is 15 residues long. Germline V gives CDR1 SGHAT, CDR2 FQDESV (reference sequence). The V and J ends lost 10 bases and 3 bases, in that order; junction bases with no gene match: 10. This CDR3 is CATSRDRGTEETQYF. The CDR3 nucleotides read TGTGCCACATCCAGGGACAGGGGGACAGAAGAGACCCAGTACTTC.

This clonotype was counted between two and nine times. V is TRBV11-1 and J is TRBJ2-1; D ambiguous. The V end lost 5 bases, the J end lost 10 bases, and 9 bases lay between the germline ends. The CDR3 has 11 amino acids. Per germline, CDR1 SGHAT and CDR2 FQDESV (reference sequence). The chain's CDR3 is CASSRTAEQFF. In DNA, the CDR3 is TGTGCCAGCAGCAGGACGGCGGAGCAGTTCTTC.

The genes are TRBV5-6 and TRBJ1-1; 9 positions agree with TRBD1. Germline V gene data show CDR1 as SGHDT and CDR2 as YYEEEE. The V and J ends lost 4 bases and 6 bases, in that order; junction bases with no gene match: 7. The length of the CDR3 is 14 residues. The CDR3 DNA sequence: TGTGCCAGCAGCCGAGACAGGGGGGGCCCTGAAGCTTTCTTT. Protein sequence: CASSRDRGGPEAFF.

This clonotype occurred a few times. The chain has TRBV5-5 and TRBJ2-7; TRBD2 aligns across 8 bases. Looked up from germline, CDR1 is SGHKS and CDR2 is YYEKEE (reference sequence). The CDR3 contains 14 residues. The V and J ends lost 0 bases and 9 bases, in that order; junction bases with no gene match: 8. The CDR3: CASSLDAGLAAQYF. CDR3 sequence (DNA): TGTGCCAGCAGCTTGGACGCAGGACTAGCTGCGCAGTACTTC.

This clonotype was found a few times. The chain employs TRBV6-4 and TRBJ2-3; 9 nucleotides match TRBD2. In germline, CDR1 is MRHNA, CDR2 SNTAGT. This CDR3 is 14 amino acids long. Trimming cost V 4 bases and J 6 bases; bases outside gene matches: 5. The CDR3, as DNA: TGTGCCAGCAGTGGTAGCGGGGGAGCGGATACGCAGTATTTT. Translation: CASSGSGGADTQYF.

This clonotype was seen repeatedly, ten times or more. The chain couples TRBV18 to TRBJ1-6; D might be TRBD1 (5 bases). The CDR3 is made up of 14 amino acids. V lost 6 bases to trimming and J lost 5 bases, with 11 bases between them. Germline lookup yields CDR1 KGHSH and CDR2 LQKENI. As DNA, the CDR3 is TGTGCCAGCTCGCGAGACAGACATAATTCACCCCTCCACTTT. Its protein product is CASSRDRHNSPLHF.

Regarding this clonotype: Because the CDR3 is missing its conserved closing phenylalanine or tryptophan, this is likely a read error. The rearrangement joins TRBV12-3 or TRBV12-4 to TRBJ2-1; D is tentatively TRBD1 or TRBD2 (7 bases each). Trimming pared 6 bases from V and 6 bases from J, leaving 18 bases between. The CDR3 is 15 amino acids. CDR3 bases: TGTGCCAGCAGCCCAGGGGGGGGGGCCTTCAATGAGCAGTTCCTC. Its protein is CASSPGGGAFNEQFL.

The gene calls are TRBV20-1 and TRBJ2-3; TRBD2 might be the D (6 bases). CDR3 length: 15 residues. Germline lookup yields CDR1 DFQATT and CDR2 SNEGSKA (reference sequence). V was shortened by 5 bases and J by 6 bases, with 21 bases between the two germline ends. The CDR3 bases are TGCAGTGCTCGGCGGGGTGGCCCCCGAGCGGATACGCAGTATTTT. It specifies CSARRGGPRADTQYF.

There are a few counts of this clonotype. This chain links TRBV25-1 with TRBJ2-1; unclear D gene. CDR3 length equals 15 residues. In germline, CDR1 is MGHDK, CDR2 SYGVNS. V lost 5 bases and J lost 5, with 16 bases in between. The CDR3 sequence: CASSPMSGLDNEQFF. CDR3 DNA sequence: TGTGCCAGCAGTCCGATGTCTGGCTTGGACAATGAGCAGTTCTTC.

V usage is TRBV3-1 and J usage is TRBJ2-3, with TRBD2 matching 16 bases. The germline CDR1 and CDR2 sequences are LGHDT and YNNKEL (reference sequence). With V trimmed by 3 bases and J by 14 bases, 11 bases remained unmatched. There are 16 residues in the CDR3. The CDR3 bases are TGTGCCAGCAGCCAGGGGACTAGCGGGGGGGATACCCGCGGGTATTTT. Translated, it gives CASSQGTSGGDTRGYF.